A selection of T cell receptor beta chains follows, all from one sample in a study of blood T cell repertoires in COVID-19. Clones were sequenced by immunoSEQ multiplex PCR, and TCRdb holds only the in-frame ones, with some missing. The profile shows around 55,000 clones, 85% of them singletons. What was sequenced was peripheral blood. These TCRs come from a human donor in a cohort sampled during active COVID-19. CDR3s include the opening cysteine and the closing phenylalanine or tryptophan. A D gene is named only where the DNA matches it firmly. Rows may omit the clone size; those that give it use once, few, many or a size class.

D gene: .; V gene: TRBV11-2; J gene: TRBJ2-5; clone size: .; CDR3 protein: CASSLILGAGQETQYF; CDR3 DNA: TGTGCCAGCAGCTTAATCTTGGGGGCTGGACAAGAGACCCAGTACTTC
D gene: TRBD2; V gene: TRBV29-1; J gene: TRBJ2-2; clone size: .; CDR3 protein: CSVEKGLADNTGELFF; CDR3 DNA: TGCAGCGTTGAAAAAGGACTAGCTGATAACACCGGGGAGCTGTTTTTT
D gene: .; V gene: TRBV7-2; J gene: TRBJ2-3; clone size: .; CDR3 protein: CASSLSGTYTDTQYF; CDR3 DNA: TGTGCCAGCAGCTTGAGTGGGACTTACACAGATACGCAGTATTTT
D gene: TRBD1; V gene: TRBV7-3; J gene: TRBJ2-3; clone size: .; CDR3 protein: CASSFRTGPSTDTQYF; CDR3 DNA: TGTGCCAGCAGCTTCCGGACAGGGCCTAGCACAGATACGCAGTATTTT
D gene: TRBD2; V gene: TRBV7-3; J gene: TRBJ2-7; clone size: .; CDR3 protein: CASSLLPTVERESRYEQYF; CDR3 DNA: TGTGCCAGCAGCTTACTTCCGACAGTTGAGCGGGAGTCTCGTTACGAGCAGTACTTC
D gene: TRBD2; V gene: TRBV27; J gene: TRBJ2-5; clone size: .; CDR3 protein: CASSPSGPYPETQYF; CDR3 DNA: TGTGCCAGCAGTCCTAGCGGACCTTATCCGGAGACCCAGTACTTC
D gene: .; V gene: TRBV7-3; J gene: TRBJ2-2; clone size: .; CDR3 protein: CASSEGQNTGELFF; CDR3 DNA: TGTGCCAGCAGCGAAGGACAGAACACCGGGGAGCTGTTTTTT
D gene: TRBD1; V gene: TRBV7-9; J gene: TRBJ2-3; clone size: few; CDR3 protein: CASSPGTGPTDTQYF; CDR3 DNA: TGTGCCAGCAGCCCCGGGACAGGACCCACAGATACGCAGTATTTT
D gene: .; V gene: TRBV7-2; J gene: TRBJ1-3; clone size: .; CDR3 protein: CASSPGDGSSDF; CDR3 DNA: TGTGCCAGCAGCCCAGGCGACGGATCCTCGGATTTT
D gene: .; V gene: TRBV5-1; J gene: TRBJ1-2; clone size: few; CDR3 protein: CASIEAPAGKDGYTF; CDR3 DNA: TGCGCCAGCATCGAGGCCCCGGCAGGGAAGGATGGCTACACCTTC
D gene: .; V gene: TRBV25-1; J gene: TRBJ1-4; clone size: .; CDR3 protein: CASSERTTNEKLFF; CDR3 DNA: TGTGCCAGCAGTGAACGGACTACTAATGAAAAACTGTTTTTT
D gene: .; V gene: TRBV4-1; J gene: TRBJ1-3; clone size: few; CDR3 protein: CASSQERPGHPQDPGNTIYF; CDR3 DNA: TGCGCCAGCAGCCAAGAAAGGCCGGGACACCCTCAGGACCCAGGAAACACCATATATTTT
D gene: .; V gene: TRBV5-6; J gene: TRBJ2-5; clone size: .; CDR3 protein: CASSKIASETQYF; CDR3 DNA: TGTGCCAGCAGCAAGATAGCGTCAGAGACCCAGTACTTC
D gene: TRBD2; V gene: TRBV14; J gene: TRBJ2-7; clone size: .; CDR3 protein: CASSPRASGNYEQYF; CDR3 DNA: TGTGCCAGCAGCCCCCGGGCTAGCGGGAACTACGAGCAGTACTTC
D gene: .; V gene: TRBV2; J gene: TRBJ2-5; clone size: .; CDR3 protein: CASSGVAFREETQYF; CDR3 DNA: TGTGCCAGCAGTGGTGTGGCGTTCCGGGAGGAGACCCAGTACTTC
D gene: TRBD2; V gene: TRBV10-2; J gene: TRBJ2-1; clone size: .; CDR3 protein: CASSESGTSRGNEQFF; CDR3 DNA: TGCGCCAGCAGTGAGTCAGGGACTAGTAGAGGGAATGAGCAGTTCTTC
D gene: TRBD1; V gene: TRBV7-2; J gene: TRBJ2-7; clone size: .; CDR3 protein: CASSSGTGQLEQYF; CDR3 DNA: TGTGCCAGCAGCTCCGGGACAGGCCAATTAGAGCAGTACTTC
D gene: TRBD2; V gene: TRBV2; J gene: TRBJ2-2; clone size: .; CDR3 protein: CASVGTSGNTGELFF; CDR3 DNA: TGTGCCAGCGTGGGGACTAGCGGGAACACCGGGGAGCTGTTTTTT
D gene: TRBD2; V gene: TRBV7-9; J gene: TRBJ2-1; clone size: .; CDR3 protein: CASSFLGLAGDGEQFF; CDR3 DNA: TGTGCCAGCAGCTTCTTAGGGTTAGCGGGGGACGGTGAGCAGTTCTTC
D gene: TRBD1; V gene: TRBV25-1; J gene: TRBJ2-6; clone size: .; CDR3 protein: CASSGVTGTGANVLTF; CDR3 DNA: TGTGCCAGCAGTGGCGTGACAGGGACTGGGGCCAACGTCCTGACTTTC
D gene: TRBD2; V gene: TRBV10-3; J gene: TRBJ2-7; clone size: .; CDR3 protein: CAISESTSGSPYEQYF; CDR3 DNA: TGTGCCATCAGTGAGTCGACTAGCGGAAGCCCCTACGAGCAGTACTTC
D gene: TRBD1; V gene: TRBV7-3; J gene: TRBJ2-1; clone size: .; CDR3 protein: CASSPSGTAESYNEQFF; CDR3 DNA: TGTGCCAGCAGCCCGTCCGGGACAGCAGAATCCTACAATGAGCAGTTCTTC
D gene: TRBD1; V gene: TRBV6-2/TRBV6-3; J gene: TRBJ2-7; clone size: .; CDR3 protein: CASSEAGQGRYEQYF; CDR3 DNA: TGTGCCAGCAGTGAGGCGGGACAGGGGAGGTACGAGCAGTACTTC
D gene: .; V gene: TRBV5-1; J gene: TRBJ2-2; clone size: .; CDR3 protein: CASSLTQSEGRELFF; CDR3 DNA: TGCGCCAGCAGCTTGACCCAATCGGAGGGCCGGGAGCTGTTTTTT
D gene: TRBD2; V gene: TRBV9; J gene: TRBJ2-7; clone size: .; CDR3 protein: CASSVEGTSGRGEQYF; CDR3 DNA: TGTGCCAGCAGCGTAGAAGGGACTAGCGGGAGAGGGGAGCAGTACTTC